This passage covers 10 T cell receptor beta chains from one sample sequenced in a study of cytomegalovirus exposure and HLA in healthy donors. Amplification used 60 Vbeta primers and 13 Jbeta primers. Sequenced by immunoSEQ multiplex PCR; TCRdb stores in-frame clones only, minus some. Of about 160,000 clones in the sample, around three quarters were seen once. The sequenced sample consisted of PBMCs. Receptor source: a man between 40 and 49 years old in good health and CMV-seronegative.

The rearrangement joins TRBV5-1 to TRBJ1-5, with 7 nucleotides matching TRBD1. V lost 0 bases to trimming and J lost 6 bases; unmatched junction nucleotides: 6. CDR3 size: 15 residues. Germline V gives CDR1 SGHRS, CDR2 YFSETQ. Here the CDR3 DNA reads TGCGCCAGCAGCTTGGACAGGGGCGATGGTCAGCCCCAGCATTTT. Translation gives CASSLDRGDGQPQHF.

In its sample, this clone was seen a few times. CDR3 coding DNA: TGTGCCACCCGGGACACAGGGACTAGCGGGAGGGCCTTCGGAGATACGCAGTATTTT. As protein: CATRDTGTSGRAFGDTQYF. The chain combines TRBV15 with TRBJ2-3; 16 bases map to TRBD2. This CDR3 comprises 19 residues. Trimming cost V 8 bases and J 5 bases; bases outside gene matches: 16. The germline V gene encodes CDR1 LNHNV and CDR2 YYDKDF (reference sequence).

J is TRBJ1-6 and V is TRBV10-3; 9 bases map to TRBD1. The CDR3 is 16 residues long. Germline-derived CDR1 and CDR2 are ENHRY and SYGVKD. Losses at the gene ends were 3 bases for V and 7 bases for J; bases not matched to a gene: 7. The CDR3 DNA follows: TGTGCCATCAGTGATTCTACCGGGACAGGGAATTCACCCCTCCACTTT. Translation: CAISDSTGTGNSPLHF.

This rearrangement joins TRBV18 to TRBJ1-5, with TRBD1 as a possible D gene (5 bases). V was clipped by 2 bases and J by 11 bases, with 16 bases between them. The length of the CDR3 is 14 residues. Germline CDR1 and CDR2: KGHSH and LQKENI. The CDR3 protein is CASSPTLRDSAQHF. The CDR3 DNA follows: TGTGCCAGCTCACCAACGTTGCGGGACTCAGCCCAGCATTTT.

This clone was recorded a few times. This chain uses TRBV19 with TRBJ1-5; 10 bases agree with TRBD1. Germline V gene sequence: CDR1 LNHDA, CDR2 SQIVND (reference sequence). The CDR3 totals 14 residues. J lost 6 bases, V lost 10 bases, and 9 bases had no gene match. CDR3 bases: TGTGCCACCACGGACAGGGGGACGAGTCAGCCCCAGCATTTT. Translating gives CATTDRGTSQPQHF.

V and J are TRBV30 and TRBJ2-6, with D possibly matching TRBD2 (6 bases). Germline CDR1 reads GTSNPN; CDR2 reads SVGIG (reference sequence). Trimming left V 5 bases short and J 3 bases short, with 11 bases between. CDR3 length: 14 amino acids. CDR3: CAWEGGGGANVLTF. CDR3 bases: TGTGCCTGGGAGGGAGGCGGTGGGGCCAACGTCCTGACTTTC.

Only a few counts were recorded for this clone. The chain uses TRBV9 and TRBJ2-5; no clear D. The CDR3 contains 11 residues. Trimming removed 2 bases from V and 6 bases from J, with 5 bases in between. CDR1 and CDR2 from the germline V gene are SGDLS and YYNGEE. DNA of the CDR3: TGTGCCAGCAGCGTTTTAAAGACCCAGTACTTC. Translating gives CASSVLKTQYF. Using reference TRBV9 and TRBJ2-5 for the parts outside the CDR3, the full variable domain is DSGVTQTPKHLITATGQRVTLRCSPRSGDLSVYWYQQSLDQGLQFLIQYYNGEERAKGNILERFSAQQFPDLHSELNLSSLELGDSALYFCASSVLKTQYFGPGTRLLVL.

V usage is TRBV20-1 and J usage is TRBJ2-3; D ambiguous. The germline V gene has CDR1 DFQATT and CDR2 SNEGSKA (reference sequence). V dropped 6 bases and J dropped 6 bases, with 7 bases sitting between them. The CDR3 is 10 amino acids. The CDR3 reads CSAEEDTQYF. In DNA, the CDR3 is TGCAGTGCAGAAGAGGATACGCAGTATTTT.

The V and J genes are TRBV19 and TRBJ2-7; TRBD1 matches at 7 bases. The germline V gene has CDR1 LNHDA and CDR2 SQIVND (reference sequence). CDR3 length equals 13 residues. With V trimmed by 3 bases and J by 2 bases, 1 base remained unmatched. Here the CDR3 DNA reads TGTGCCAGTAGTATCGGACAGGCCTACGAGCAGTACTTC. Encoded protein: CASSIGQAYEQYF.

V is TRBV5-1 and J is TRBJ1-1; D call uncertain. V was cut by 0 bases and J by 1 base, with 10 bases left in between. Germline CDR1 reads SGHRS; CDR2 reads YFSETQ. The CDR3 runs to 15 residues. CDR3 sequence: CASSLVASPNTEAFF. In DNA form, the CDR3 reads TGCGCCAGCAGCTTGGTGGCATCCCCGAACACTGAAGCTTTCTTT.